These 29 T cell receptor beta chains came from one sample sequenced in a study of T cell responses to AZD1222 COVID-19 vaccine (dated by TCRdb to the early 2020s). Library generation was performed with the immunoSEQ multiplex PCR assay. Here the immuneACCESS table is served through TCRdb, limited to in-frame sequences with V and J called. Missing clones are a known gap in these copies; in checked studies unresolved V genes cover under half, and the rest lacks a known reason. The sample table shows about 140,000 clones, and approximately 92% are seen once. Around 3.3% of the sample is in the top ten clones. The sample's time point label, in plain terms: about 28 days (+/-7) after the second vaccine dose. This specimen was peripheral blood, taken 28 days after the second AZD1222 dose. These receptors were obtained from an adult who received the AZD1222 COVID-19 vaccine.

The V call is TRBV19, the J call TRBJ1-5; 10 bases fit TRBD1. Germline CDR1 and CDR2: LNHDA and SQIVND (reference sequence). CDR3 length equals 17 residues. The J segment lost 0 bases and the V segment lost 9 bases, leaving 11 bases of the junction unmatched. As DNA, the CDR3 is TGTGCCAGCACCCGGGACAGGGGAGCCTATAGCAATCAGCCCCAGCATTTT. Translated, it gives CASTRDRGAYSNQPQHF.

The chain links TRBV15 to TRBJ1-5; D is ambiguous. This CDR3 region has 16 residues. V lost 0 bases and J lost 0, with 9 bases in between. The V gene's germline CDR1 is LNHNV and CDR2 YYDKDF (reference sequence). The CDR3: CATSRDIGYSNQPQHF. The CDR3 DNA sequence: TGTGCCACCAGCAGAGATATAGGATATAGCAATCAGCCCCAGCATTTT.

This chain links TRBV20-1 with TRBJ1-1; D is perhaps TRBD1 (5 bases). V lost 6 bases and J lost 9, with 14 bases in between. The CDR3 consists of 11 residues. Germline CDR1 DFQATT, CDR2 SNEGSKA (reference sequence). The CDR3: CSATGGVKAFF. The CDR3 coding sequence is TGCAGTGCCACGGGGGGGGTAAAAGCTTTCTTT.

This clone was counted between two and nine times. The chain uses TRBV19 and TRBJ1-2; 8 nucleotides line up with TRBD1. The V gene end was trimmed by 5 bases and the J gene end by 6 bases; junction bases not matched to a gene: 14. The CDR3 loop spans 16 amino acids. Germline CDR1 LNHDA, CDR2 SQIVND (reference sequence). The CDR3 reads CASSVQGTGGLDGYTF. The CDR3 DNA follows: TGTGCCAGTAGTGTCCAAGGGACAGGTGGATTGGATGGCTACACCTTC.

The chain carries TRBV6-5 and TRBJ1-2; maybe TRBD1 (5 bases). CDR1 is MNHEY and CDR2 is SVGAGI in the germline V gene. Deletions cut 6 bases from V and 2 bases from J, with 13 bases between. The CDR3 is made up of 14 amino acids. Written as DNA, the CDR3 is TGTGCCAGCAGGCGGGACGGTGGAAACTATGGCTACACCTTC. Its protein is CASRRDGGNYGYTF.

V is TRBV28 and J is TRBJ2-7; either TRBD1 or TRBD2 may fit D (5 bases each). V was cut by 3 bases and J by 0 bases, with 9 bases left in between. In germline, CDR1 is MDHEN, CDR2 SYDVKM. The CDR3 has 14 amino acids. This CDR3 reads CASSFVGASYEQYF. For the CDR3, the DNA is TGTGCCAGCAGTTTCGTCGGGGCCTCCTACGAGCAGTACTTC.

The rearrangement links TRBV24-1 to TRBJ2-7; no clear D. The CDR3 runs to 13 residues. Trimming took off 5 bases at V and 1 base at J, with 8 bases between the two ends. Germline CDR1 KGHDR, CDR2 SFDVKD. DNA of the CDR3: TGTGCCACCAGTGGGACGGTTTCCTACGAGCAGTACTTC. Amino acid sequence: CATSGTVSYEQYF.

CDR3 DNA: TGCGCCAGCAGCTTGGAGGGGCTTGGCAATCAGCCCCAGCATTTT. It specifies CASSLEGLGNQPQHF. The V call is TRBV5-1, the J call TRBJ1-5; weak D call: TRBD1 (5 bases). The CDR3 is 15 residues long. The V end was cut by 0 bases, the J end by 2 bases, with 9 bases between. Germline loops: CDR1 SGHRS, CDR2 YFSETQ.

The CDR3: CASSVASGALAYEQYF. CDR3 coding DNA: TGTGCCAGCAGCGTCGCTTCTGGGGCCCTGGCCTACGAGCAGTACTTC. This chain joins TRBV9 and TRBJ2-7; D is possibly TRBD1 (5 bases). Looked up from germline, CDR1 is SGDLS and CDR2 is YYNGEE. The V end was cut by 2 bases, the J end by 2 bases, with 17 bases between. The CDR3 length is 16 residues. The full variable domain, with the rest looked up from reference TRBV9 and TRBJ2-7, is DSGVTQTPKHLITATGQRVTLRCSPRSGDLSVYWYQQSLDQGLQFLIQYYNGEERAKGNILERFSAQQFPDLHSELNLSSLELGDSALYFCASSVASGALAYEQYFGPGTRLTVT.

This chain's CDR3 is CASSVGLAHEQFF. The CDR3 DNA reads TGTGCCAGCAGCGTAGGACTAGCCCATGAGCAGTTCTTC. The V call is TRBV9, the J call TRBJ2-1, with TRBD2 matching over 7 bases. This CDR3 region has 13 residues. Trimming cost V 0 bases and J 8 bases; bases outside gene matches: 2. In germline, CDR1 is SGDLS, CDR2 YYNGEE.

The CDR3 DNA sequence: TGTGCCAGCTCACAGGGGACAATGAACACTGAAGCTTTCTTT. This encodes CASSQGTMNTEAFF. The chain uses TRBV18 and TRBJ1-1, with a tentative D call TRBD1 (6 bases). V lost 4 bases to trimming and J lost 0 bases, with 9 bases between them. Germline CDR1 reads KGHSH; CDR2 reads LQKENI. The CDR3 is 14 residues long.

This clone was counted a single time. The CDR3 DNA follows: TGTGCCAGCAGTGCTTCCGGGACTTCCTACGAGCAGTACTTC. The encoded protein is CASSASGTSYEQYF. V is TRBV28 and J is TRBJ2-7, with a possible D match to TRBD2 (6 bases). The CDR3 extends over 14 amino acids. V was pared by 5 bases and J by 1 base, with 12 bases between. CDR1 is MDHEN, CDR2 SYDVKM, per germline.

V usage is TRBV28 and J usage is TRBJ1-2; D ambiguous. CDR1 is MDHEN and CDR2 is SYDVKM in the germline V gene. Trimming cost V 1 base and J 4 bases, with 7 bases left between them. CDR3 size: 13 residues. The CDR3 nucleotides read TGTGCCAGCAGTTTATTATACAGCTATGGCTACACCTTC. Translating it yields CASSLLYSYGYTF.

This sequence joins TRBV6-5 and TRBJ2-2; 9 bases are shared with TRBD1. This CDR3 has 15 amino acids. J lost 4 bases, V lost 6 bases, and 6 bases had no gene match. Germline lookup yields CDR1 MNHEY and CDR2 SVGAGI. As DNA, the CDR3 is TGTGCCAGCAGAATGGGGACAGGGACCACCGGGGAGCTGTTTTTT. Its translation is CASRMGTGTTGELFF.

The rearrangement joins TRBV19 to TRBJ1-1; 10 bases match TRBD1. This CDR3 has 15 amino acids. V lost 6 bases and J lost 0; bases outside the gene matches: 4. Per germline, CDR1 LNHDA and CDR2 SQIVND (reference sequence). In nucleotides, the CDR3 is TGTGCCAGTAGCGGGACAGGGGTCGTGAACACTGAAGCTTTCTTT. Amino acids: CASSGTGVVNTEAFF.

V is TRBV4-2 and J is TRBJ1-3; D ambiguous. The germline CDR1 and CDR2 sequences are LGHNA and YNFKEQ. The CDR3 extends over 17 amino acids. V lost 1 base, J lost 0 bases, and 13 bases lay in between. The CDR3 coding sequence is TGTGCCAGCAGCCAAGGAGGCAGACTAAACTCTGGAAACACCATATATTTT. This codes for CASSQGGRLNSGNTIYF.

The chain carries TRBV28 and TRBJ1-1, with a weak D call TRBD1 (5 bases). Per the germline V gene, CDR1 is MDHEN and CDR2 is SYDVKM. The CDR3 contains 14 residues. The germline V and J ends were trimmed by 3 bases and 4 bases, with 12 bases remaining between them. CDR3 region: CASSFVGVPTEAFF. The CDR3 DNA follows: TGTGCCAGCAGTTTTGTAGGGGTCCCCACTGAAGCTTTCTTT.

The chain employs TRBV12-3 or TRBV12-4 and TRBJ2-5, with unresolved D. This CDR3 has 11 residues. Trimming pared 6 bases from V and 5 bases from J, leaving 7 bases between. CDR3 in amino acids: CASSIRETQYF. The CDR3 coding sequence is TGTGCCAGCAGCATTCGGGAGACCCAGTACTTC.

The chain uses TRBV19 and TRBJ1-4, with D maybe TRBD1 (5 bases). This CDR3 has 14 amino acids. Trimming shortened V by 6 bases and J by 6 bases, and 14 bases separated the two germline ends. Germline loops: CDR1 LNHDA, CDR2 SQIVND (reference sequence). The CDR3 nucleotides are TGTGCCAGTAGGACCCAGGTGGGGGATGAAAAACTGTTTTTT. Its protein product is CASRTQVGDEKLFF.

The CDR3 nucleotides are TGTGCCAGCAGCCAACAGGGGGCAGGGAGTAAGGGTGGCTACACCTTC. Encoded protein: CASSQQGAGSKGGYTF. The chain recombines TRBV3-1 (or the pseudogene TRBV3-2) with TRBJ1-2; the match to TRBD1 covers 8 bases. This CDR3 comprises 16 residues. V lost 2 bases to trimming and J lost 7 bases; unmatched junction nucleotides: 12. Looked up from germline, CDR1 is LGHDT and CDR2 is YNNKEL (reference sequence).

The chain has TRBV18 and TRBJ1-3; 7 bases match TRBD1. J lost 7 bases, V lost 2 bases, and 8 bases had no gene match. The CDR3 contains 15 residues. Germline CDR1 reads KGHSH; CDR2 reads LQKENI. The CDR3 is CASSPGDSNYNTIYF. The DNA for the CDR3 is TGTGCCAGCTCACCAGGGGACAGTAACTATAACACCATATATTTT.

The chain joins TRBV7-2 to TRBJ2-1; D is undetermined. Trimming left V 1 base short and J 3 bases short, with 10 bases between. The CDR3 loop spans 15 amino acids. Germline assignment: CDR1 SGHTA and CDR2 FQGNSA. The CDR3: CASSLDSTLYNEQFF. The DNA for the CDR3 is TGTGCCAGCAGCTTAGACTCCACCCTCTACAATGAGCAGTTCTTC.

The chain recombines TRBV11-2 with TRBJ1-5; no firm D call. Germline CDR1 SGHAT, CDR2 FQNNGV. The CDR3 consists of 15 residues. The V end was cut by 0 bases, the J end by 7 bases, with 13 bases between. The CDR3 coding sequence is TGTGCCAGCAGCTTAGACAGGTCACCTCACCAGCCCCAGCATTTT. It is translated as CASSLDRSPHQPQHF.

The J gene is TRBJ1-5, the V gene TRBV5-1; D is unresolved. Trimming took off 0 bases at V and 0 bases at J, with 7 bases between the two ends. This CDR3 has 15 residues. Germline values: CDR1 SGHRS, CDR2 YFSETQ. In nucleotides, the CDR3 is TGCGCCAGCAGCTTGGACGGCTATAGCAATCAGCCCCAGCATTTT. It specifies CASSLDGYSNQPQHF.

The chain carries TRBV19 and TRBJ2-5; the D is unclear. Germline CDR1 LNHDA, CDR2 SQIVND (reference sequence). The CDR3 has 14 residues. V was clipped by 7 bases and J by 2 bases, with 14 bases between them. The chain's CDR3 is CASNSPGSQETQYF. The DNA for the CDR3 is TGTGCCAGTAATTCGCCTGGATCTCAAGAGACCCAGTACTTC.

CDR3 amino acids: CATSDSGTGSGQPQHF. For the CDR3, the DNA is TGTGCCACCAGTGATTCAGGGACAGGCTCGGGTCAGCCCCAGCATTTT. The chain recombines TRBV24-1 with TRBJ1-5, with 8 bases aligning to TRBD1. The J segment lost 6 bases and the V segment lost 2 bases, leaving 8 bases of the junction unmatched. The CDR3 extends over 16 amino acids. CDR1 is KGHDR and CDR2 is SFDVKD in the germline V gene.

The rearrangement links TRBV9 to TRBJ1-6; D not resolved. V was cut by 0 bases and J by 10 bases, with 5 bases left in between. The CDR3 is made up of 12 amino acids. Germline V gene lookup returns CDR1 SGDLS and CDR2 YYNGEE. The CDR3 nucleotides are TGTGCCAGCAGCGTAGAAGGGTCACCCCTCCACTTT. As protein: CASSVEGSPLHF.

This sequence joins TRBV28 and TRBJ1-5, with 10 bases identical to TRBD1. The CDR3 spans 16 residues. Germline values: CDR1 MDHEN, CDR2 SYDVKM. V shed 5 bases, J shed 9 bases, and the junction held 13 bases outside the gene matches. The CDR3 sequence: CASSPTTGGQRLPQHF. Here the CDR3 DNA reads TGTGCCAGCAGTCCCACGACAGGGGGCCAGAGGTTGCCCCAGCATTTT.

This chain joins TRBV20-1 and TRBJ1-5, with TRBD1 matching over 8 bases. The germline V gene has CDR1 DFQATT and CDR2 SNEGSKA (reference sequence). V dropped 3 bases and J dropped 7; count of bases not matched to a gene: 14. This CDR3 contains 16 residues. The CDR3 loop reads CSASGAAGTGRQPQHF. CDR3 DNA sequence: TGCAGTGCTAGTGGCGCCGCAGGGACAGGTCGGCAGCCCCAGCATTTT.